Listed here are 11 T cell receptor beta chains from one sample, sequenced in a study of blood T cells in healthy people across ages. Sample-barcoded 5' priming and a J-beta primer mix drove a second PCR of 7 to 11 cycles. TCRdb redid the calling of the 5' RACE reads with MiXCR, one entry per CDR3 protein. Of approximately 780,000 distinct CDR3 sequences listed, roughly 24% were seen once; the top ten hold 3%. The same sample was also used in a study of T cells of mothers and their children.

The sample taken for sequencing was blood. These receptor sequences come from a boy aged 10-17 years in good health.

The chain is built from TRBV3-1 and TRBJ1-2; D may be TRBD1 (5 bases). CDR1 LGHDT and CDR2 YNNKEL come from the germline V gene (reference sequence). Trimming stripped 1 base from V and 4 bases from J, with 10 bases between. CDR3 length equals 14 residues. CDR3 bases: TGTGCCAGCAGCCAAGCAACAGGCGTCTATGGCTACACCTTC. It translates to CASSQATGVYGYTF.

The gene calls are TRBV5-1 and TRBJ2-1; 12 positions match TRBD2. V shed 0 bases and J 1 base; nucleotides not matched to a gene: 5. The CDR3 has 18 amino acids. The germline V gene encodes CDR1 SGHRS and CDR2 YFSETQ. CDR3 sequence: CASSLAASGGASYNEQFF. The CDR3 region has the DNA TGCGCCAGCAGCTTGGCGGCTAGCGGGGGGGCTTCCTACAATGAGCAGTTCTTC.

The V and J genes are TRBV29-1 and TRBJ2-1, with TRBD2 matching 12 bases. Germline lookup yields CDR1 SQVTM and CDR2 ANQGSEA. This CDR3 is 17 amino acids long. After removal of 7 bases from V and 0 bases from J, the junction contained 10 bases not matched to a gene. DNA of the CDR3: TGCAGCGCTGGGGGTACTAGCGGGGGGAGCTCCTACAATGAGCAGTTCTTC. Amino acid sequence: CSAGGTSGGSSYNEQFF.

The chain employs TRBV11-2 and TRBJ2-5; maybe TRBD2 (5 bases). Germline-derived CDR1 and CDR2 are SGHAT and FQNNGV. Trimming cost V 5 bases and J 5 bases, with 18 bases left between them. This CDR3 is 15 amino acids long. The DNA of the CDR3 is TGTGCCAGCAGCGTCAGCCTGGGGTGGGAGGAGACCCAGTACTTC. Its protein product is CASSVSLGWEETQYF.

The V gene is TRBV2, the J gene TRBJ1-2; D perhaps matches TRBD1 (6 bases). The CDR3 is 13 amino acids. With 7 bases removed from V and 6 bases from J, the gap between germline ends came to 15 bases. CDR1 is SNHLY, CDR2 FYNNEI, per germline. CDR3: CASTPTGGHGYTF. As DNA, the CDR3 is TGTGCCAGCACCCCGACAGGAGGACATGGCTACACCTTC.

V and J are TRBV7-3 and TRBJ1-2; D unclear. V was clipped by 1 base and J by 4 bases, with 10 bases between them. The CDR3 runs 14 residues. Germline V gives CDR1 SGHTA, CDR2 FQGTGA. CDR3 sequence: CASSLNGDPYGYTF. The CDR3 DNA reads as TGTGCCAGCAGCTTAAACGGTGACCCCTATGGCTACACCTTC.

This clonotype occurred a few times. The V gene is TRBV5-4, the J gene TRBJ2-5; no clear D. Germline assignment: CDR1 SGHNT and CDR2 YYREEE (reference sequence). The CDR3 is made up of 14 amino acids. Trimming took off 0 bases at V and 4 bases at J, with 10 bases between the two ends. The CDR3 spells CASSLAMLVETQYF. CDR3 nucleotides: TGTGCCAGCAGCTTGGCGATGTTAGTAGAGACCCAGTACTTC.

This rearrangement joins TRBV15 to TRBJ2-5; D remains ambiguous. Trimming shortened V by 4 bases and J by 1 base, and 13 bases separated the two germline ends. The CDR3 loop spans 15 amino acids. CDR1 is LNHNV and CDR2 is YYDKDF in the germline V gene (reference sequence). CDR3 nucleotide sequence: TGTGCCACCAGCAACGAATACCTAGTCCAAGAGACCCAGTACTTC. Its translation: CATSNEYLVQETQYF.

The V gene is TRBV20-1, the J gene TRBJ1-5, with 7 bases that match TRBD1. This CDR3 spans 12 amino acids. CDR1 DFQATT and CDR2 SNEGSKA come from the germline V gene (reference sequence). V trimming: 6 bases; J trimming: 7 bases; junction bases outside the gene matches: 6. CDR3 amino acids: CSARGSGQPQHF. The CDR3 bases are TGCAGTGCCAGGGGGTCAGGGCAGCCCCAGCATTTT.

There are a few counts of this clonotype. The chain uses TRBV10-3 and TRBJ1-2, with 9 bases fitting TRBD1. Looked up from germline, CDR1 is ENHRY and CDR2 is SYGVKD. The CDR3 is made up of 14 amino acids. Trimming took 9 bases from V and 2 from J; bases not matched to a gene: 7. CDR3 residues: CAMSRDRENYGYTF. Here the CDR3 DNA reads TGTGCCATGAGCCGGGACAGGGAAAACTATGGCTACACCTTC.

This clonotype occurred a few times. The chain couples TRBV2 to TRBJ2-1, with TRBD1 identical over 7 bases. Trimming removed 6 bases from V and 8 bases from J; junction bases left unmatched: 4. This CDR3 comprises 12 residues. Germline CDR1 is SNHLY and CDR2 is FYNNEI. The CDR3 reads CASRDTGDEQFF. The DNA of the CDR3 is TGTGCCAGCAGGGATACAGGGGATGAGCAGTTCTTC.